This T cell receptor (beta chain) came from a study of cytomegalovirus exposure and HLA in healthy donors. PCR was performed using 60 Vbeta and 13 Jbeta primers. Sequenced by immunoSEQ multiplex PCR; TCRdb stores in-frame clones only, minus some. The sample lists more than 150,000 clones, approximately 88% occurring once. A note on this clone: The antigen remains undetermined.

Findings and caveats of the study: Accurate prediction of HLA-A and HLA-B alleles (for most subjects) was reportedly achieved from TCR beta sequences. Likely technical artifact: a cluster of highly shared sequence variants.

This CDR3 has 13 amino acids. J gave up 8 bases and V 10 bases, and 9 bases lay outside the gene matches. Germline V gives CDR1 MNHNS, CDR2 SASEGT. The sequencing sample was made of PBMCs. The chain joins TRBV6-1 to TRBJ1-4; 8 bases map to TRBD1. The sequence derives from a woman aged 18-29 years in good health and CMV-seronegative. CDR3 amino acids: CANATGGGEKLFF. Here the CDR3 DNA reads TGTGCCAACGCTACAGGGGGTGGGGAAAAACTGTTTTTT.